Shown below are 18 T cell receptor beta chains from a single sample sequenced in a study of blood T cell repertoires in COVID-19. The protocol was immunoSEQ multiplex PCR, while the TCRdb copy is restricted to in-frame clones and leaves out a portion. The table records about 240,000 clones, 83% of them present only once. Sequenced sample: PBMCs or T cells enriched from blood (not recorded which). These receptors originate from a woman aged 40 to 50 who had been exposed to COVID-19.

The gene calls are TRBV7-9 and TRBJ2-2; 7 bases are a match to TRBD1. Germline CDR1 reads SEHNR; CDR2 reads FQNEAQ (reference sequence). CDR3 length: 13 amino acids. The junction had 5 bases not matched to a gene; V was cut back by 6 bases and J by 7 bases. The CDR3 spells CASSTPGGGELFF. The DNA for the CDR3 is TGTGCCAGCAGTACTCCAGGGGGCGGGGAGCTGTTTTTT.

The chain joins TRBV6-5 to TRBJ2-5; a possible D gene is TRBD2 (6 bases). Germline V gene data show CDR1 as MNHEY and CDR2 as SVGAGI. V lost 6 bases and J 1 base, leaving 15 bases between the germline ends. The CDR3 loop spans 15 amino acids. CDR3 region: CASRIRDSPQETQYF. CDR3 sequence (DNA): TGTGCCAGCAGGATCCGGGACTCCCCCCAAGAGACCCAGTACTTC.

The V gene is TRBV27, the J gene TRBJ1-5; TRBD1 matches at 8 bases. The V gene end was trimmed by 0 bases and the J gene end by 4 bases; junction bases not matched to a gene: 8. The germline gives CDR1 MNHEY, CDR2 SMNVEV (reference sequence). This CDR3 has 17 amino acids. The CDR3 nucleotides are TGTGCCAGCAGTTTATCCGCCGGACAGGGTGGGAATCAGCCCCAGCATTTT. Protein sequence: CASSLSAGQGGNQPQHF.

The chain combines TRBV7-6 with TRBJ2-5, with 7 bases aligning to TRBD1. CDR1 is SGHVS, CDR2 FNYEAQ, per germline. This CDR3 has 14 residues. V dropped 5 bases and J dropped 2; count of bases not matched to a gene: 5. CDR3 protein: CASSLQTGQETQYF. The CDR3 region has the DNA TGTGCCAGCAGCCTTCAGACAGGGCAAGAGACCCAGTACTTC.

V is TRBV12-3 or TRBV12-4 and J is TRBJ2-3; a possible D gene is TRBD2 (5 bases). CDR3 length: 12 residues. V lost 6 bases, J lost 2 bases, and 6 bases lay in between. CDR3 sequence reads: CASSGVTDTQYF. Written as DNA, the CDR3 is TGTGCCAGCAGCGGGGTCACAGATACGCAGTATTTT.

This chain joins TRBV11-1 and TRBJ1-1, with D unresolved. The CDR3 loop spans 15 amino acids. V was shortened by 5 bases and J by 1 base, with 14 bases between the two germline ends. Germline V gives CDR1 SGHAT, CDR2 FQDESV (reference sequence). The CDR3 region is CASSRALTANTEAFF. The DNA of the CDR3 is TGTGCCAGCAGCCGAGCCCTTACAGCGAACACTGAAGCTTTCTTT.

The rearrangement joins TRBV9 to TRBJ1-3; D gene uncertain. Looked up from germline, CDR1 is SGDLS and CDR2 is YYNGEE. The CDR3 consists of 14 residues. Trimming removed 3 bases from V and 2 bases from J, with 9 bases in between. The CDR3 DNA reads TGTGCCAGCAGCGGAGGGAGGACTGGAAACACCATATATTTT. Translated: CASSGGRTGNTIYF.

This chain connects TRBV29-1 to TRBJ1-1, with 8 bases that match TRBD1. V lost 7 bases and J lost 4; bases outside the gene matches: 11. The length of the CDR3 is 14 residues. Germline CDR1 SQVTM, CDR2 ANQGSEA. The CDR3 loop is CSGNRGKSTTEAFF. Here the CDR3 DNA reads TGCAGCGGAAACAGGGGGAAATCTACCACTGAAGCTTTCTTT.

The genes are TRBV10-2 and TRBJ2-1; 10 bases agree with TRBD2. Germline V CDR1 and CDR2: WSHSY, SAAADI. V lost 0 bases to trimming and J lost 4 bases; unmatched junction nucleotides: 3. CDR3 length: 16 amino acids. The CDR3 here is CASSESQLAGYNEQFF. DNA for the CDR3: TGCGCCAGCAGTGAGTCCCAACTAGCGGGGTACAATGAGCAGTTCTTC.

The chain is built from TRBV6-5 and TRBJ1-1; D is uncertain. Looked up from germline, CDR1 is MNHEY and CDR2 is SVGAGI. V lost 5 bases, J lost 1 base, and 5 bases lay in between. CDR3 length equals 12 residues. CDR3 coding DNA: TGTGCCAGCAGTCACAGGAACACTGAAGCTTTCTTT. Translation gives CASSHRNTEAFF.

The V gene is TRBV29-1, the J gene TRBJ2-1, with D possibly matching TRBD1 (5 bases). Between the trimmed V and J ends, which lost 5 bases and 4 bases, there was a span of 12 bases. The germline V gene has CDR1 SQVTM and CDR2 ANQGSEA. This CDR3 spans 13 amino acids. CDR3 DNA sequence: TGCAGCGTTAGCTGGGGCCGGTACAATGAGCAGTTCTTC. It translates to CSVSWGRYNEQFF.

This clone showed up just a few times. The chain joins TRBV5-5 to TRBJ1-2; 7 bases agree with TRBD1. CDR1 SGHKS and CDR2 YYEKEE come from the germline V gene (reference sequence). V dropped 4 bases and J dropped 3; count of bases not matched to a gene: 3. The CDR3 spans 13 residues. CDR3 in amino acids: CASSRTGDYGYTF. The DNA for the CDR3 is TGTGCCAGCAGCCGAACAGGGGACTATGGCTACACCTTC.

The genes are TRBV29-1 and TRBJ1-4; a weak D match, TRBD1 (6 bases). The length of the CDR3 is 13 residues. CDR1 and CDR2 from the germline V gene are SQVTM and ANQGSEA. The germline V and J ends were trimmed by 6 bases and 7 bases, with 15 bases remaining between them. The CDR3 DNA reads TGCAGCGTACAGGGAGACTGGGGTGAAAAACTGTTTTTT. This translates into CSVQGDWGEKLFF.

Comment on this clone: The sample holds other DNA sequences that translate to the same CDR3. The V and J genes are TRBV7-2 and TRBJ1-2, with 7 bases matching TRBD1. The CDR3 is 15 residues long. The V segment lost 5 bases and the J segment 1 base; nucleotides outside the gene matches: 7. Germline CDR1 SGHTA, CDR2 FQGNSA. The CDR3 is CASSRGQGGNYGYTF. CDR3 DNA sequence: TGTGCCAGCAGCCGGGGGCAGGGGGGTAACTATGGCTACACCTTC.

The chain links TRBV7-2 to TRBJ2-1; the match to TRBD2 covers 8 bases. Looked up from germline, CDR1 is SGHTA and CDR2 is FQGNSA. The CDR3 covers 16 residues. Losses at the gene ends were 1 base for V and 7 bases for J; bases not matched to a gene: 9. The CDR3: CASSLGPHSGGNEQFF. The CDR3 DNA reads TGTGCCAGCAGCTTAGGTCCCCACAGCGGGGGTAATGAGCAGTTCTTC.

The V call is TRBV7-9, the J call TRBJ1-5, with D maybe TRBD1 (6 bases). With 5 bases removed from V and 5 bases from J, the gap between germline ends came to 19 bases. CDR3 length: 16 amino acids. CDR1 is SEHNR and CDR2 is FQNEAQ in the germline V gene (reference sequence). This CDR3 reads CASSAGAGAQDQPQHF. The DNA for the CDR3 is TGTGCCAGCAGCGCCGGGGCAGGGGCCCAAGATCAGCCCCAGCATTTT.

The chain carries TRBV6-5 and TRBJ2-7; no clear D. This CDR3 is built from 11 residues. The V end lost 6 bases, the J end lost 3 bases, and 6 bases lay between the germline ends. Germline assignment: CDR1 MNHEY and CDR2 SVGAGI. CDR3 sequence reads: CASRTDYEQYF. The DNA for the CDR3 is TGTGCCAGCAGAACAGACTACGAGCAGTACTTC.

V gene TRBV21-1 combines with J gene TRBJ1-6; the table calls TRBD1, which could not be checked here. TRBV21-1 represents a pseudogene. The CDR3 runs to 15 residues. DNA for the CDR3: TGTGCCAGCAGCAACCGGGACAGGGAGGCTTCACCCCTCCACTTT. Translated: CASSNRDREASPLHF.